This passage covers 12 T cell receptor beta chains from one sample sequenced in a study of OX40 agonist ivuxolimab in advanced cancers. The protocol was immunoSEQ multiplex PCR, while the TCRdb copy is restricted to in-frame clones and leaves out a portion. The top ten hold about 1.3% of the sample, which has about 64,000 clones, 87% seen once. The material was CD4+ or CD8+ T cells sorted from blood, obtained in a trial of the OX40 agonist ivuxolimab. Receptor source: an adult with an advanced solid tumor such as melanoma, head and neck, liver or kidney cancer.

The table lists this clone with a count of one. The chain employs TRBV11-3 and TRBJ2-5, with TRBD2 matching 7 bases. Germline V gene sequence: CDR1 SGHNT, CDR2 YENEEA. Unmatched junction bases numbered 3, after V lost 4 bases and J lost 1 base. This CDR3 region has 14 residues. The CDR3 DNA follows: TGTGCCAGCAGCTCCGGGGGGACCCAAGAGACCCAGTACTTC. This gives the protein CASSSGGTQETQYF.

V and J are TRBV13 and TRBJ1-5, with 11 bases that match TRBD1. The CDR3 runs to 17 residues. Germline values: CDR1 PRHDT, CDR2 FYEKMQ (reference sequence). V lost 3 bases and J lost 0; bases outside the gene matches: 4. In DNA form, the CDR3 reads TGTGCCAGCAGCTTTGGGACAGGGGGTAATAGCAATCAGCCCCAGCATTTT. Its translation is CASSFGTGGNSNQPQHF.

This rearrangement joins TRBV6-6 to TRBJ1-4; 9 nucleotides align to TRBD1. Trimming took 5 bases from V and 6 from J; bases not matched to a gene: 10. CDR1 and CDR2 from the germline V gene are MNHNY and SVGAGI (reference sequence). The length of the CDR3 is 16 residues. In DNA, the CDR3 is TGTGCCAGCAGTCTTCCCCGACAGGGGGGATATGAAAAACTGTTTTTT. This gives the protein CASSLPRQGGYEKLFF.

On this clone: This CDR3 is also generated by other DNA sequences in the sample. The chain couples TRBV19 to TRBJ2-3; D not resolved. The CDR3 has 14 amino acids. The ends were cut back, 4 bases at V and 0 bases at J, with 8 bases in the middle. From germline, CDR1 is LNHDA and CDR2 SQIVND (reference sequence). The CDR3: CASSTQTSTDTQYF. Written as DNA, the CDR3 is TGTGCCAGTAGTACCCAGACTAGCACAGATACGCAGTATTTT.

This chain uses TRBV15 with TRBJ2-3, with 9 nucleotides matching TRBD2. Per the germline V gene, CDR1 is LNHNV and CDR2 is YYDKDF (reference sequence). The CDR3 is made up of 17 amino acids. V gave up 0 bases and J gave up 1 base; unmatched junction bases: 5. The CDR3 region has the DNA TGTGCCACCAGCAGAGATAAGGTAGCGGGAGGCACAGATACGCAGTATTTT. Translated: CATSRDKVAGGTDTQYF.

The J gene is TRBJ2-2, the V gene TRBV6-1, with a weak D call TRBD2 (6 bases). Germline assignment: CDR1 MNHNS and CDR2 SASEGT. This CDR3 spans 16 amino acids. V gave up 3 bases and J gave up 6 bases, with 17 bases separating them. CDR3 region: CASSDLGRRVPGELFF. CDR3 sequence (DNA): TGTGCCAGCAGTGACTTGGGGAGGAGAGTCCCCGGGGAGCTGTTTTTT.

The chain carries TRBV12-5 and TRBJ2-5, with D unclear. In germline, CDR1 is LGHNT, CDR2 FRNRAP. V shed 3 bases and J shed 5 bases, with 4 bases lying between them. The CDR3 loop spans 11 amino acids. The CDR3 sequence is CASGFSETQYF. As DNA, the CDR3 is TGTGCTAGTGGTTTTAGTGAGACCCAGTACTTC. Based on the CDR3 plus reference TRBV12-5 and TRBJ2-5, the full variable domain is DARVTQTPRHKVTEMGQEVTMRCQPILGHNTVFWYRQTMMQGLELLAYFRNRAPLDDSGMPKDRFSAEMPDATLATLKIQPSEPRDSAVYFCASGFSETQYFGPGTRLLVL.

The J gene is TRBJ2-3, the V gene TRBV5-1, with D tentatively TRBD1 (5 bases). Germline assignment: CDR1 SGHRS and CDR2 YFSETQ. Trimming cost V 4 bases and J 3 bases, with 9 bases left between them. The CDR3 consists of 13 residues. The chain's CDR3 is CASSLTVTDTQYF. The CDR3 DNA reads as TGCGCCAGCAGCCTGACAGTTACAGATACGCAGTATTTT.

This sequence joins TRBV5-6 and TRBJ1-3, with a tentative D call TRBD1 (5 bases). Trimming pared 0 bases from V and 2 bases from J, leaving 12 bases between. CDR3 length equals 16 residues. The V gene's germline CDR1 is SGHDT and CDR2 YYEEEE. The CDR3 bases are TGTGCCAGCAGCTTGGGGGTTAGGGGAACTGGAAACACCATATATTTT. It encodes CASSLGVRGTGNTIYF.

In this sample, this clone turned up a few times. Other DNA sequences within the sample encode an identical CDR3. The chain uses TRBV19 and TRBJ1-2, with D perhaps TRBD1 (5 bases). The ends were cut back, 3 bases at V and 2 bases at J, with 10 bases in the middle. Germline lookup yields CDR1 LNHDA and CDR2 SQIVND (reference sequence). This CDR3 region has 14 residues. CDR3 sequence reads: CASSMRGRNYGYTF. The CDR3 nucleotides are TGTGCCAGTAGTATGAGGGGCAGAAACTATGGCTACACCTTC.

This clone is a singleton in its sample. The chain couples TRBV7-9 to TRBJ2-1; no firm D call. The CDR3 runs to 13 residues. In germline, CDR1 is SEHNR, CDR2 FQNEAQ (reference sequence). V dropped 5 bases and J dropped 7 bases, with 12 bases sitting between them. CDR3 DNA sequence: TGTGCCAGCAGCCCCCCCGGGCGTAATGAGCAGTTCTTC. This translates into CASSPPGRNEQFF. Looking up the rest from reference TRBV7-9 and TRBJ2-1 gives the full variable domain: DTGVSQNPRHKITKRGQNVTFRCDPISEHNRLYWYRQTLGQGPEFLTYFQNEAQLEKSRLLSDRFSAERPKGSFSTLEIQRTEQGDSAMYLCASSPPGRNEQFFGPGTRLTVL.

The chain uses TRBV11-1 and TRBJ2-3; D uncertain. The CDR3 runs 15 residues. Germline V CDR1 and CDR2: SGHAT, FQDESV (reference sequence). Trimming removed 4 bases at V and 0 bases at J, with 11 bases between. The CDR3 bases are TGTGCCAGCAGCTCTATTGATCCTAGCACAGATACGCAGTATTTT. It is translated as CASSSIDPSTDTQYF.